This T cell receptor beta chain was documented in a study of blood T cell repertoires in COVID-19. In the study overall: Material from acute and convalescent COVID-19 was sourced from the United States, Italy and Spain.

Generated by immunoSEQ multiplex PCR, the TCRdb table keeps only in-frame clones and is missing some. The sample yields about 390,000 clones, more than 75% seen once. Residents of about two dozen US areas, aged roughly 18 to 89 years, made up the participants. In Cohort 3, a recovered donor had either two negative PCRs, clearance, or symptom resolution. Sequenced: PBMCs or T cells enriched from blood (not recorded which). This TCR derives from a woman aged 45-59 years who had recovered from COVID-19.

As DNA, the CDR3 is TGTGCCAGCAGCCCATCTCAGGGACAGGGGTACTCTGGAAACACCATATATTTT. It encodes CASSPSQGQGYSGNTIYF. The chain carries TRBV4-2 and TRBJ1-3; 10 positions agree with TRBD1. CDR3 size: 18 residues. Looked up from germline, CDR1 is LGHNA and CDR2 is YNFKEQ. Trimming at V came to 4 bases and at J to 0 bases, leaving 9 bases not matched to a gene.